This TCR beta chain was profiled in a study of blood T cell repertoires in COVID-19. Study context: COVID-19 samples, acute and convalescent, were from the United States, Italy and Spain.

Adults between roughly 18 and 89 years of age took part from 20 to 25 US areas. Clones were sequenced by immunoSEQ multiplex PCR, and TCRdb holds only the in-frame ones, with some missing. Of fewer than 500,000 clones in the sample, around 89% were seen once. CDR1 and CDR2 (germline): SGDLS, YYNGEE. This CDR3 comprises 12 residues. This TCR derives from a man younger than 45 who had recovered from COVID-19. Sequences were obtained from PBMCs or T cells enriched from blood (not recorded which). The chain has TRBV9 and TRBJ2-7, with 7 bases aligning to TRBD2. The CDR3 spells CATLAATYEQYF. CDR3 DNA: TGTGCGACTCTAGCGGCGACCTACGAGCAGTACTTC.